The clone carrying this T cell receptor beta chain was observed at least ten times. Its cognate antigen is unknown. Nobody among the patients had been given any treatment before thyroid surgery. This entry is derived from a study of metastatic and nonmetastatic thyroid tumors. Overall study context: Patients with malignant and benign thyroid disease provided blood and tumor or nodule tissue, whose repertoires were compared.

TCRdb re-called the PCR reads through MiXCR. The table lists tens of thousands of clones, 20% of them singletons, with 15% to 19% in the top ten. The V gene's germline CDR1 is SGDLS and CDR2 YYNGEE. The CDR3 length is 13 residues. Trimming stripped 3 bases from V and 5 bases from J, with 9 bases between. Study-level findings and limits: Versus benign nodules, malignant thyroid tumors reportedly had significantly higher TCR beta diversity, in blood and tumor.

The chain combines TRBV9 with TRBJ1-5; no firm D call. Input material: blood. This sequence originates from a female donor with papillary thyroid cancer or a benign thyroid nodule (not recorded which). Some clones in this sample may be carry-over from other donors' samples. The CDR3 DNA is TGTGCCAGCAGCGAGAATACCTATCAGCCCCAGCATTTT. Translated: CASSENTYQPQHF.